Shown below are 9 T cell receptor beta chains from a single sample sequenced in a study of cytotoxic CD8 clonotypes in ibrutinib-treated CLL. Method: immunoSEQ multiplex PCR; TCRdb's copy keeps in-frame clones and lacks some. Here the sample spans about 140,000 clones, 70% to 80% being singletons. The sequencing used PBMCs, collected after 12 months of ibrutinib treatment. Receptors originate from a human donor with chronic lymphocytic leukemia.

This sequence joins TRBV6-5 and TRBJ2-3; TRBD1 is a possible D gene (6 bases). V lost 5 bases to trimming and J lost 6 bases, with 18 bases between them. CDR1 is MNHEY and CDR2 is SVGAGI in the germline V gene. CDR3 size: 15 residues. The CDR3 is CASSPRRGSVDTQYF. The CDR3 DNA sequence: TGTGCCAGCAGTCCCCGAAGGGGGTCGGTGGATACGCAGTATTTT.

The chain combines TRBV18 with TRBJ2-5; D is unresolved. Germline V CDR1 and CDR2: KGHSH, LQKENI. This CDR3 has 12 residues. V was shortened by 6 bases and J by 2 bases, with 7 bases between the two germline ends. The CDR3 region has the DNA TGTGCCAGCTCCTTGGAGCAAGAGACCCAGTACTTC. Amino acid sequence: CASSLEQETQYF.

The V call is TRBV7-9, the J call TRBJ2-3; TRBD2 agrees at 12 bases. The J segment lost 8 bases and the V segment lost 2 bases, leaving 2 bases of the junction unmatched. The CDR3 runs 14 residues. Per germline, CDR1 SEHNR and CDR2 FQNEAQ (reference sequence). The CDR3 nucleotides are TGTGCCAGCAGCTTACTAGCGGGAGGGAGTACGCAGTATTTT. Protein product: CASSLLAGGSTQYF.

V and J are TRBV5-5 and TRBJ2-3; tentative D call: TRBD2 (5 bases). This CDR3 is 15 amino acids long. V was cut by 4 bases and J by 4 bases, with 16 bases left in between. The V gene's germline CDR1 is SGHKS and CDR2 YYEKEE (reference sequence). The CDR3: CASSQDRLASDTQYF. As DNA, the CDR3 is TGTGCCAGCAGCCAAGATAGGCTAGCCTCAGATACGCAGTATTTT. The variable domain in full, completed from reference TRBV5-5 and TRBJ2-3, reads DAGVTQSPTHLIKTRGQQVTLRCSPISGHKSVSWYQQVLGQGPQFIFQYYEKEERGRGNFPDRFSARQFPNYSSELNVNALLLGDSALYLCASSQDRLASDTQYFGPGTRLTVL.

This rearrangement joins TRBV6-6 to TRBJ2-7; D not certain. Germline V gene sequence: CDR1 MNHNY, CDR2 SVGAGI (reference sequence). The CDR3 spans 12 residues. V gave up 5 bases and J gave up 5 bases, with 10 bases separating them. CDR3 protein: CASSRYTDEQYF. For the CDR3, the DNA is TGTGCCAGCAGTCGCTACACCGACGAGCAGTACTTC.

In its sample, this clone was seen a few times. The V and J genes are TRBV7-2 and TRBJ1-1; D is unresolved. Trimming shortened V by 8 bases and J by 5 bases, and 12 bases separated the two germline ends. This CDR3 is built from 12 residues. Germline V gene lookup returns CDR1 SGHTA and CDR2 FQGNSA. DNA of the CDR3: TGTGCCAGCCGCTGGGGTAGGACTGAAGCTTTCTTT. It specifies CASRWGRTEAFF.

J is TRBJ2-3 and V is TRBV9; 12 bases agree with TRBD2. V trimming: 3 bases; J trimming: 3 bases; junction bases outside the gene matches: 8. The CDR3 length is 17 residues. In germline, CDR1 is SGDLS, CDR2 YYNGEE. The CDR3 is CASSAIAGTSGTDTQYF. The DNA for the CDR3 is TGTGCCAGCAGCGCTATTGCAGGGACTAGCGGGACAGATACGCAGTATTTT.

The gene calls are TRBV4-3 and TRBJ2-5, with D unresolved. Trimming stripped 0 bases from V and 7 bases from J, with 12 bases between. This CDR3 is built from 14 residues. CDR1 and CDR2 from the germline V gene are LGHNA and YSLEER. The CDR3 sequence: CASSQDSTVATQYF. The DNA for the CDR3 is TGCGCCAGCAGCCAAGATAGCACGGTGGCGACCCAGTACTTC.

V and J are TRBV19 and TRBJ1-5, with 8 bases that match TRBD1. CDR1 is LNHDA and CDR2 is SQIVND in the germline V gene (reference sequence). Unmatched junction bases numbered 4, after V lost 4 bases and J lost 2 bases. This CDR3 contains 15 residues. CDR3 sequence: CASSKQGDGNQPQHF. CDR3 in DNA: TGTGCCAGTAGTAAACAGGGGGATGGCAATCAGCCCCAGCATTTT.